This T cell receptor beta chain was sequenced during a study of blood T cell repertoires in COVID-19. Looking at the study overall: COVID-19 samples collected from the United States, Italy and Spain covered acute and convalescent phases. PBMCs, B-cell-depleted T cells, or T cells provided the cDNA or gDNA that made up the material.

With V trimmed by 5 bases and J by 4 bases, 5 bases remained unmatched. CDR1 and CDR2 (germline): MDHEN, SYDVKM. The CDR3 has 14 residues. Authors' data handling: Reference gene primer amplification in the assay estimated nucleated cell counts. Generated by immunoSEQ multiplex PCR, the TCRdb table keeps only in-frame clones and is missing some. The DNA was the basis for D and trimming; V, J and clone size are from that table. Here the sample spans 140,000 or so clones, about 81% being singletons. Sample: peripheral blood. The TCR comes from a woman aged 80 or over with acute or convalescent COVID-19. The chain has TRBV28 and TRBJ1-3; 7 nucleotides align to TRBD1. The CDR3 DNA reads as TGTGCCAGCAGTCTAACAGGGGAGGGAAACACCATATATTTT. Translated: CASSLTGEGNTIYF.